This T cell receptor beta chain was recovered during a study of T cell repertoires in cytomegalovirus infection. Study background: In the study, CMV epitopes included recently identified HLA-C-restricted and well-studied HLA-B-restricted ones.

The CDR3 runs to 12 residues. Germline CDR1 SGHVS, CDR2 FQNEAQ. Trimming left V 6 bases short and J 8 bases short, with 10 bases between. TCRdb independently ran MiXCR on the reads; one entry per CDR3 protein. The sample holds hundreds of thousands of distinct CDR3 sequences; under 40% are singletons and the top ten take around an eighth. This clonotype was recorded many times. The target antigen is unknown. Regarding the study as a whole: In two of eight donors, the top clonotype was HLA-C-restricted CMV-specific.

The rearrangement uses TRBV7-8 and TRBJ1-4; D remains ambiguous. The specimen was cultured CD8+ T cells from PBMCs, collected from culture after CMV antigen stimulation. The clonotype was recovered from a human donor in good health (CMV status not recorded). Some clones in this sample may be carry-over from other donors' samples. The CDR3, as DNA: TGTGCCAGCAGAATCAGTGGGGAAAAACTGTTTTTT. Its protein product is CASRISGEKLFF.